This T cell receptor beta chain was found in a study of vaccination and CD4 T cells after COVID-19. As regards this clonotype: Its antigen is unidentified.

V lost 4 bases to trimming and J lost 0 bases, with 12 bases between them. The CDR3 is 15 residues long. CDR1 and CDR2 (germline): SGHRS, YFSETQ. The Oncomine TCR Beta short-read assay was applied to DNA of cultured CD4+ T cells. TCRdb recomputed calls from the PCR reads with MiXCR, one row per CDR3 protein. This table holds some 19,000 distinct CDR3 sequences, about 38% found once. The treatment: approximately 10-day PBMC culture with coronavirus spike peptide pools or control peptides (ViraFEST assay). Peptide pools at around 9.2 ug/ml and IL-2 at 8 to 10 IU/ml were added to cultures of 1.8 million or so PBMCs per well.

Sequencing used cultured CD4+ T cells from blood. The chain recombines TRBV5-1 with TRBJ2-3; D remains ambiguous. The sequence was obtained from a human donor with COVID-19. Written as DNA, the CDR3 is TGCGCCAGCAGCCGCTCAGACCCTAGCACAGATACGCAGTATTTT. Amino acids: CASSRSDPSTDTQYF.